The clone carrying this T cell receptor (beta chain) has just a few counts. Its specificity is not known. The immunoSEQ assay was version 4, run in survey mode. The data were produced by immunoSEQ multiplex PCR, yet TCRdb's version contains in-frame clones alone and is incomplete. The profile shows approximately 40,000 clones, around 78% of them singletons. The data belong to a study of persistence of HIV-infected CD4 T cells. The overall study: Donors were ART-treated; their CMV- and Gag-responding CD4+ T cells were isolated. Blood samples, up to roughly 200 mL, came from multiple time points, except two leukapheresis donors sampled once. General observations from the study: Antigen-responding cells were enriched for degenerate expanded CDR3beta sequences.

Germline V lookup: CDR1 MNHEY, CDR2 SVGEGT. Trimming shortened V by 6 bases and J by 5 bases, and 16 bases separated the two germline ends. CDR3 length equals 14 residues. The stimulus was an HIV-1 Gag 15-mer peptide pool, about 1 ug/peptide/mL. Sorted nonresponding memory CD4+ T cells were CD40L-negative, CD69-negative, CD45RO-high. This clonotype was obtained from an adult man with HIV who was CMV-seropositive. Sequenced material: CD4+ T cells sorted from PBMCs after approximately 19-hour stimulation, taken from a patient who received antiretroviral therapy. The chain combines TRBV6-2 or TRBV6-3 with TRBJ1-2; no reliable D call. The CDR3, as DNA: TGTGCCAGCAGACCTTCGACGGGCAGGTATGGCTACACCTTC. This sequence encodes CASRPSTGRYGYTF.